This T cell receptor (beta chain) emerged from a study of T cells of healthy individuals. This clonotype was recorded at least ten times. The J segment lost 0 bases and the V segment lost 0 bases, leaving 2 bases of the junction unmatched. From germline, CDR1 is GTSNPN and CDR2 SVGIG (reference sequence). This CDR3 has 15 amino acids. MiXCR, applied by TCRdb to the 5' RACE reads, yields one record per CDR3 protein. The repertoire holds about 57,000 distinct CDR3 sequences, about a sixth seen once, with approximately 4.8% in the top ten. This receptor was taken from a human donor in good health. The chain has TRBV30 and TRBJ2-4, with 7 bases identical to TRBD2. CDR3 coding DNA: TGTGCCTGGAGTGTTAAGCGGGGAGCCAAAAACATTCAGTACTTC. Amino acid sequence: CAWSVKRGAKNIQYF.